The 18 T cell receptor beta chains below were found in one sample sequenced in a study of cytomegalovirus exposure and HLA in healthy donors. PCR was performed using 60 Vbeta and 13 Jbeta primers. Libraries were prepared by immunoSEQ multiplex PCR; TCRdb keeps only in-frame clonotypes and omits some of them. The table has over 100,000 clones, about two thirds seen once. Material for sequencing was PBMCs. The origin of the receptors is a man aged 25-40 years in good health and CMV-seropositive.

The V and J genes are TRBV5-6 and TRBJ2-3; D remains unclear. Trimming removed 0 bases at V and 3 bases at J, with 5 bases between. The CDR3 is 13 amino acids. CDR1 is SGHDT and CDR2 is YYEEEE in the germline V gene. The CDR3: CASSLGPTDTQYF. As DNA, the CDR3 is TGTGCCAGCAGCTTGGGGCCGACAGATACGCAGTATTTT.

J is TRBJ2-5 and V is TRBV6-1; a possible D gene is TRBD2 (7 bases). Looked up from germline, CDR1 is MNHNS and CDR2 is SASEGT. Trimming removed 6 bases from V and 5 bases from J, with 19 bases in between. The CDR3 is made up of 15 amino acids. CDR3 sequence: CASSHASGGGETQYF. Here the CDR3 DNA reads TGTGCCAGCAGCCACGCGTCGGGGGGCGGGGAGACCCAGTACTTC.

Only a few counts were recorded for this clone. The CDR3 DNA reads TGTGCCAGCAGTCAATACAATGAGCAGTTCTTC. It specifies CASSQYNEQFF. The rearrangement joins TRBV6-5 to TRBJ2-1; D is unresolved. CDR1 and CDR2 from the germline V gene are MNHEY and SVGAGI. The CDR3 sequence is 11 residues long. Trimming removed 5 bases at V and 4 bases at J, with 3 bases between.

The chain carries TRBV5-1 and TRBJ1-1; 11 bases fit TRBD1. The J segment lost 5 bases and the V segment lost 0 bases, leaving 6 bases of the junction unmatched. The CDR3 has 16 residues. CDR1 and CDR2 (germline): SGHRS, YFSETQ. The CDR3 DNA reads TGCGCCAGCAGCTTGGACGGACAGGGGGCGCAGACTGAAGCTTTCTTT. Its protein is CASSLDGQGAQTEAFF.

This sequence joins TRBV19 and TRBJ2-5; D unresolved. Per the germline V gene, CDR1 is LNHDA and CDR2 is SQIVND (reference sequence). The V gene lost 1 base and the J gene lost 4 bases, with 10 bases spanning the gap. The CDR3 runs to 14 residues. The CDR3 loop reads CASSIGRALETQYF. CDR3 DNA: TGTGCCAGTAGTATAGGGAGAGCCCTAGAGACCCAGTACTTC.

The V and J genes are TRBV9 and TRBJ2-1; 9 positions match TRBD2. Trimming took 0 bases from V and 8 from J; bases not matched to a gene: 9. The CDR3 sequence is 16 residues long. CDR1 is SGDLS, CDR2 YYNGEE, per germline. The chain's CDR3 is CASSVGGLAGMDEQFF. In DNA form, the CDR3 reads TGTGCCAGCAGCGTAGGGGGGCTAGCGGGAATGGATGAGCAGTTCTTC.

The chain employs TRBV7-9 and TRBJ2-3; TRBD2 might be the D (5 bases). Germline assignment: CDR1 SEHNR and CDR2 FQNEAQ (reference sequence). The V end lost 0 bases, the J end lost 3 bases, and 10 bases lay between the germline ends. The length of the CDR3 is 15 residues. This CDR3 reads CASSLASGWTDTQYF. CDR3 nucleotides: TGTGCCAGCAGCTTAGCGTCGGGGTGGACAGATACGCAGTATTTT.

The genes are TRBV6-5 and TRBJ2-1, with 8 positions matching TRBD1. CDR1 and CDR2 from the germline V gene are MNHEY and SVGAGI. The length of the CDR3 is 13 residues. V shed 6 bases and J 12 bases; nucleotides not matched to a gene: 10. The CDR3 coding sequence is TGTGCCAGCAGCCGTCAGGGGGCGCATCGGCAGTTCTTC. Translating it yields CASSRQGAHRQFF.

This clone was seen a handful of times. The chain couples TRBV27 to TRBJ1-2, with no clear D. From germline, CDR1 is MNHEY and CDR2 SMNVEV (reference sequence). This CDR3 comprises 17 residues. Trimming took 5 bases from V and 8 from J, leaving 27 bases between them. For the CDR3, the DNA is TGTGCCAGCAGTCTTAGGGCGGCCCGTGTGAGGACTTCGGGCTACACCTTC. Translating gives CASSLRAARVRTSGYTF.

This clone was detected only once. The chain uses TRBV9 and TRBJ2-3, with 15 bases identical to TRBD2. Unmatched junction bases numbered 14, after V lost 6 bases and J lost 6 bases. CDR3 length equals 18 residues. Germline CDR1 reads SGDLS; CDR2 reads YYNGEE. The CDR3 sequence: CASNDPGTSGGKRDTQYF. The CDR3 DNA sequence: TGTGCCAGCAACGACCCCGGGACTAGCGGGGGGAAGAGGGATACGCAGTATTTT.

V gene TRBV5-1 combines with J gene TRBJ1-1; possibly TRBD1 for D (5 bases). The CDR3 has 17 amino acids. Germline-derived CDR1 and CDR2 are SGHRS and YFSETQ. The V and J ends lost 0 bases and 1 base respectively, with 16 bases between them. CDR3 loop: CASSLGDGGPSNTEAFF. The CDR3 DNA is TGCGCCAGCAGCTTGGGTGACGGGGGACCCTCGAACACTGAAGCTTTCTTT.

CDR3 residues: CASGLSSVSTDTQYF. CDR3 nucleotides: TGTGCCAGCGGCCTTAGCTCCGTCAGCACAGATACGCAGTATTTT. V is TRBV6-6 and J is TRBJ2-3, with D unclear. This CDR3 region has 15 residues. Between the trimmed V and J ends, which lost 8 bases and 0 bases, there was a span of 15 bases. Germline CDR1 is MNHNY and CDR2 is SVGAGI (reference sequence).

The gene calls are TRBV30 and TRBJ1-2; 7 positions match TRBD1. The CDR3 contains 14 residues. V gave up 5 bases and J gave up 4 bases; unmatched junction bases: 10. Per the germline V gene, CDR1 is GTSNPN and CDR2 is SVGIG (reference sequence). CDR3 bases: TGTGCCTGGGTGGGGACAGCGCTAGGCTATGGCTACACCTTC. Translation: CAWVGTALGYGYTF. The whole variable domain, remainder taken from reference TRBV30 and TRBJ1-2, is SQTIHQWPATLVQPVGSPLSLECTVEGTSNPNLYWYRQAAGRGLQLLFYSVGIGQISSEVPQNLSASRPQDRQFILSSKKLLLSDSGFYLCAWVGTALGYGYTFGSGTRLTVV.

This sequence joins TRBV19 and TRBJ1-2; TRBD1 is a possible D gene (5 bases). Germline V lookup: CDR1 LNHDA, CDR2 SQIVND (reference sequence). The CDR3 sequence is 14 residues long. V lost 4 bases and J lost 12, with 21 bases in between. CDR3 sequence reads: CASSTLQVTTDHTF. The CDR3 region has the DNA TGTGCCAGTAGTACCTTACAGGTCACCACCGACCACACCTTC.

Only a few counts were recorded for this clone. The chain joins TRBV5-1 to TRBJ1-2; possible D gene TRBD1, 5 bases. Trimming pared 5 bases from V and 7 bases from J, leaving 12 bases between. Germline lookup yields CDR1 SGHRS and CDR2 YFSETQ. The CDR3 runs to 12 residues. CDR3 DNA sequence: TGCGCCAGCAGTTCAGGGTCGGTTGGCTACACCTTC. Its protein is CASSSGSVGYTF.

The chain uses TRBV5-1 and TRBJ2-3, with unresolved D. This CDR3 comprises 15 residues. Per the germline V gene, CDR1 is SGHRS and CDR2 is YFSETQ. The V end lost 2 bases, the J end lost 1 base, and 11 bases lay between the germline ends. CDR3 sequence reads: CASSLGGRGTDTQYF. CDR3 in DNA: TGCGCCAGCAGCTTAGGCGGTCGCGGCACAGATACGCAGTATTTT. The full variable domain, with the rest looked up from reference TRBV5-1 and TRBJ2-3, is KAGVTQTPRYLIKTRGQQVTLSCSPISGHRSVSWYQQTPGQGLQFLFEYFSETQRNKGNFPGRFSGRQFSNSRSEMNVSTLELGDSALYLCASSLGGRGTDTQYFGPGTRLTVL.

Concerning this clone: The sample has other DNA sequences that encode this CDR3 too. The V and J genes are TRBV21-1 and TRBJ2-7; TRBD2 is the table's D call, not checked against the DNA. TRBV21-1 is shown as a pseudogene. The CDR3 has 20 amino acids. The DNA of the CDR3 is TGTGCCAGTAGCACACGCGGACTAGCGGGGGGAAGACACTACCCCTACGAGCAGTACGTC. As protein: CASSTRGLAGGRHYPYEQYV.

CDR3 residues: CASSYRGISYNEQFF. The CDR3 nucleotides read TGTGCCAGCAGTTACAGAGGGATCTCCTACAATGAGCAGTTCTTC. The chain is built from TRBV6-5 and TRBJ2-1; D is possibly TRBD2 (5 bases). Germline values: CDR1 MNHEY, CDR2 SVGAGI. Trimming pared 2 bases from V and 0 bases from J, leaving 8 bases between. The CDR3 has 15 amino acids.